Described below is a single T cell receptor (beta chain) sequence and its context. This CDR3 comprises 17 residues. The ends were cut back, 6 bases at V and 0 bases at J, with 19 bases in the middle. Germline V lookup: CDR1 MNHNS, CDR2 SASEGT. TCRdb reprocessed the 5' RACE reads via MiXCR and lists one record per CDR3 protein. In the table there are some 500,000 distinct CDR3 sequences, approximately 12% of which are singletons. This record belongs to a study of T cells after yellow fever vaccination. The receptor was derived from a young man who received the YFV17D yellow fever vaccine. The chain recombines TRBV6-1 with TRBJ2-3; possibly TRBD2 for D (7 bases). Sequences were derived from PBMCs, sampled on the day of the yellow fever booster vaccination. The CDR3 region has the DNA TGTGCCAGCAGCGCGGGGGCACTGACACCTAGCACAGATACGCAGTATTTT. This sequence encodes CASSAGALTPSTDTQYF.